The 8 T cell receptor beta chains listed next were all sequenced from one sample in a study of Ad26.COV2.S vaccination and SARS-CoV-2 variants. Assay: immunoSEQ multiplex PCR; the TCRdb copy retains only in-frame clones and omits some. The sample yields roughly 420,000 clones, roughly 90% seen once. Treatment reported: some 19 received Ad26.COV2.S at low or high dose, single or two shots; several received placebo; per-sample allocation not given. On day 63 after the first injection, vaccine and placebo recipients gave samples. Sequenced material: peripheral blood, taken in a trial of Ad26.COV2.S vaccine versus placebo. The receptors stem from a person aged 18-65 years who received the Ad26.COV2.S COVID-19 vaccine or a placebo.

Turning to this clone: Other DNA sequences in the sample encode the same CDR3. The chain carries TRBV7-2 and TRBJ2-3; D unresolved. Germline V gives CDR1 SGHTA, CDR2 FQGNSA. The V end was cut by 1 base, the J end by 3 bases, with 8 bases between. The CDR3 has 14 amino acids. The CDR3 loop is CASSLDSSTDTQYF. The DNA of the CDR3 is TGTGCCAGCAGCTTAGACAGCTCAACAGATACGCAGTATTTT.

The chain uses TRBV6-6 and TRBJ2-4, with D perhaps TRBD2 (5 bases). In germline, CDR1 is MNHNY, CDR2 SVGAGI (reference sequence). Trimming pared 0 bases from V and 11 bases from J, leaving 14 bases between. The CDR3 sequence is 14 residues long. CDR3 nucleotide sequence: TGTGCCAGCAGTTACTCCACCACCGAGGGTGTTCAGTACTTC. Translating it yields CASSYSTTEGVQYF.

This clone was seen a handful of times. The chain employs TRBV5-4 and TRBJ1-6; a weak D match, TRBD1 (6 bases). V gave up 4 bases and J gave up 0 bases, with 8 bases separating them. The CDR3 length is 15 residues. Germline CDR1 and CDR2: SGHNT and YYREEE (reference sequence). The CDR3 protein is CASSRQDSYNSPLHF. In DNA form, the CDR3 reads TGTGCCAGCAGCCGACAGGACTCCTATAATTCACCCCTCCACTTT.

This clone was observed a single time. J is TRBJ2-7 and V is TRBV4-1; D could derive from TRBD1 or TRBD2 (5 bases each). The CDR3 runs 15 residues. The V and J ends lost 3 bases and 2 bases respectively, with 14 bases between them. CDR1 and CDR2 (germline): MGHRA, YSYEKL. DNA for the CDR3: TGCGCCAGCAGCCAGATACCCGGGGACGCCTACGAGCAGTACTTC. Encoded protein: CASSQIPGDAYEQYF.

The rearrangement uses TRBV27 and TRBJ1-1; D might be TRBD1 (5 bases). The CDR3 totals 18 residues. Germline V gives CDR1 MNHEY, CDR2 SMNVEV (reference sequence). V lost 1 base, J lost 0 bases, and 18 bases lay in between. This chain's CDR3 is CASSLYPGGYGMNTEAFF. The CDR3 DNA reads TGTGCCAGCAGTTTATACCCCGGGGGGTATGGGATGAACACTGAAGCTTTCTTT.

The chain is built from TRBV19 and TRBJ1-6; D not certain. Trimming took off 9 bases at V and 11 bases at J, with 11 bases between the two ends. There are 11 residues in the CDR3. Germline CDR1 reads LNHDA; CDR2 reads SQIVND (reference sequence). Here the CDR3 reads CASVRAPPLHF. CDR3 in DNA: TGTGCCAGCGTACGAGCCCCACCCCTCCACTTT.

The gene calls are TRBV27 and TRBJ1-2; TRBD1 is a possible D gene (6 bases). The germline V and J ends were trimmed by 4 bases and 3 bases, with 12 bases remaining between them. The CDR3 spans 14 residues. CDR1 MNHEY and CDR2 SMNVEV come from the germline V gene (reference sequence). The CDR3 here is CASSSNTGYYGYTF. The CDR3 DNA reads TGTGCCAGCAGTTCCAATACAGGGTACTATGGCTACACCTTC.

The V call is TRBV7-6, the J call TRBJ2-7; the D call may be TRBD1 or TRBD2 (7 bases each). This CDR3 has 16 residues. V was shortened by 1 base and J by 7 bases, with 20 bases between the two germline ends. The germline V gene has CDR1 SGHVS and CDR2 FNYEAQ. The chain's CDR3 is CASSLGFAGGGIEQYF. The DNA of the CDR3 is TGTGCCAGCAGCTTAGGTTTCGCAGGGGGGGGAATTGAGCAGTACTTC.